This T cell receptor (beta chain) derives from a study of cytomegalovirus exposure and HLA in healthy donors. Findings and limits, study-wide: Data from an earlier analysis indicated that most TCR beta V segments were productive either about 90% or about 30% of the time. In a later analysis, parvovirus B19, influenza, CMV and Epstein-Barr virus appeared linked to several top co-occurrence clusters.

To note about this clone: The antigen remains undetermined.

PCR amplification relied on 60 Vbeta primers (plus 13 Jbeta primers). Clones were sequenced by immunoSEQ multiplex PCR, and TCRdb holds only the in-frame ones, with some missing. The sample carries 110,000 or so clones, approximately 83% recorded once. V trimming: 2 bases; J trimming: 0 bases; junction bases outside the gene matches: 3. The germline V gene encodes CDR1 KGHSH and CDR2 LQKENI. This CDR3 is built from 15 residues. This sequence originates from a young woman in good health and CMV-seronegative. The rearrangement links TRBV18 to TRBJ2-7, with 8 bases fitting TRBD1. Sequenced material: PBMCs. The CDR3 nucleotides read TGTGCCAGCTCACCAGAGACAGGGGCCTCCTACGAGCAGTACTTC. Translating gives CASSPETGASYEQYF.